The rows below give T cell receptor beta chains drawn from one sample of a study of technical replicates of blood from a few donors. Using immunoSEQ multiplex PCR, the repertoire was profiled, and TCRdb retains in-frame clones only, with some absent. This table has tens of thousands of clones, roughly 94% appearing once. The sequenced sample was T cells isolated from PBMCs. These receptors were collected from a human donor in good health. Both conserved end residues are part of each CDR3. The D gene is left open where the match is weak. Size is stated for part of the rows, as once, few or many counts, or as a class when the clone is expanded.

size: few; V: TRBV5-4; J: TRBJ2-2; D: -; DNA: TGTGCCAGCAGCCCGACAGGGAACACCGGGGAGCTGTTTTTT; CDR3: CASSPTGNTGELFF
size: -; V: TRBV5-1; J: TRBJ1-5; D: -; DNA: TGCGCCAGCAGTCCCTCAGGGGATCCGCCCCAGCATTTT; CDR3: CASSPSGDPPQHF
size: -; V: TRBV6-5; J: TRBJ2-1; D: TRBD2; DNA: TGTGCCAGCAGTTACGATCTAGCGGTCTCATACAATGAGCAGTTCTTC; CDR3: CASSYDLAVSYNEQFF
size: -; V: TRBV18; J: TRBJ1-1; D: -; DNA: TGTGCCAGCTCACCACGGCAGGGAATGAACACTGAAGCTTTCTTT; CDR3: CASSPRQGMNTEAFF
size: -; V: TRBV5-6; J: TRBJ1-1; D: -; DNA: TGTGCCAGCAGCTTGGGTTTTAGGGGCGGGATGAACACTGAAGCTTTCTTT; CDR3: CASSLGFRGGMNTEAFF
size: once; V: TRBV6-1; J: TRBJ2-1; D: -; DNA: TGTGCCAGCATTCGGGGGGCCTTTAAGTACAATGAGCAGTTCTTC; CDR3: CASIRGAFKYNEQFF
size: -; V: TRBV6-5; J: TRBJ2-5; D: TRBD1; DNA: TGTGCCAGCAACGTAGGACAGGGGGGAGAGACCCAGTACTTC; CDR3: CASNVGQGGETQYF
size: few; V: TRBV27; J: TRBJ1-1; D: -; DNA: TGTGCCAGCAGTTTATCCCGGAACACTGAAGCTTTCTTT; CDR3: CASSLSRNTEAFF
size: -; V: TRBV28; J: TRBJ1-1; D: -; DNA: TGTGCCAGCAGCCCGAGGGGACATGAAGCTTTCTTT; CDR3: CASSPRGHEAFF
size: -; V: TRBV5-1; J: TRBJ1-1; D: -; DNA: TGCGCCAGCAGCTTCTCAGGGGATAGCGCTGAAGCTTTCTTT; CDR3: CASSFSGDSAEAFF
size: -; V: TRBV7-7; J: TRBJ1-3; D: -; DNA: TGTGCTAGCAGCCCCGGACTCGGAAACACCATATATTTT; CDR3: CASSPGLGNTIYF
size: -; V: TRBV7-6; J: TRBJ2-7; D: -; DNA: TGTGCCAGCAGCTCCTACAAGGGTTCAGACTACCAGCAGTACTTC; CDR3: CASSSYKGSDYQQYF
size: once; V: TRBV30; J: TRBJ1-6; D: -; DNA: TGTGCCTTCGGGGGGAGGAATTCACCCCTCCACTTT; CDR3: CAFGGRNSPLHF
size: -; V: TRBV28; J: TRBJ2-7; D: -; DNA: TGTGCCAGCAGTGCCGACCCGACAGAATACGAGCAGTACTTC; CDR3: CASSADPTEYEQYF
size: -; V: TRBV11-2; J: TRBJ2-1; D: -; DNA: TGTGCCAGCAGCTCCCCTGTCGGGCAGTTCTTC; CDR3: CASSSPVGQFF
size: -; V: TRBV5-1; J: TRBJ2-7; D: TRBD2; DNA: TGCGCCAGCAGAGGGACTAGTATCTACGAGCAGTACTTC; CDR3: CASRGTSIYEQYF
size: once; V: TRBV9; J: TRBJ1-1; D: TRBD1; DNA: TGTGCCAGCAGCGGGGACAGGGGCACTGAAGCTTTCTTT; CDR3: CASSGDRGTEAFF
size: -; V: TRBV5-1; J: TRBJ1-1; D: TRBD1; DNA: TGCGCCAGTACGACAGGGGGCCGGACTGAAGCTTTCTTT; CDR3: CASTTGGRTEAFF
size: -; V: TRBV29-1; J: TRBJ2-1; D: -; DNA: TGCAGCGTTGCGGGTCGCGGATTCGGTGAGCAGTTCTTC; CDR3: CSVAGRGFGEQFF
size: once; V: TRBV6-5; J: TRBJ1-5; D: -; DNA: TGTGCCAGCTCGCTTACCCGGGCCGGGATTCAGCCCCAGCATTTT; CDR3: CASSLTRAGIQPQHF
size: once; V: TRBV10-3; J: TRBJ2-7; D: -; DNA: TGTGCCATCAGTGATCTAGGCTACGAGCAGTACTTC; CDR3: CAISDLGYEQYF
size: -; V: TRBV5-1; J: TRBJ1-3; D: -; DNA: TGCGCCAGCAGCTTGCTGTATGGAAACACCATATATTTT; CDR3: CASSLLYGNTIYF
size: -; V: TRBV11-2; J: TRBJ1-1; D: -; DNA: TGTGCCAGCAGCTTAGTGCTTAGGGGAAACGCGAACACTGAAGCTTTCTTT; CDR3: CASSLVLRGNANTEAFF
size: -; V: TRBV4-1; J: TRBJ1-1; D: -; DNA: TGCGCCAGCAGCCAAGATCACTATCTGGTGTCGACTGAAGCTTTCTTT; CDR3: CASSQDHYLVSTEAFF
size: -; V: TRBV7-8; J: TRBJ2-2; D: -; DNA: TGTGCCAGCATCCCCCGCGCGAACACCGGGGAGCTGTTTTTT; CDR3: CASIPRANTGELFF
size: -; V: TRBV7-6; J: TRBJ1-6; D: TRBD1; DNA: TGTGCCAGCAGCACCCGGACAGGTCGATCACCCCTCCACTTT; CDR3: CASSTRTGRSPLHF
size: -; V: TRBV7-3; J: TRBJ2-1; D: -; DNA: TGTGCCAGCAGCTCTAGTTCCACTGAGCAGTTCTTC; CDR3: CASSSSSTEQFF
size: once; V: TRBV10-3; J: TRBJ2-7; D: -; DNA: TGTGCCATCAACGCAGGCCTCTACGAGCAGTACTTC; CDR3: CAINAGLYEQYF
size: -; V: TRBV5-4; J: TRBJ2-1; D: TRBD2; DNA: TGTGCCAGCAGCTTAGGCGGGGGGGGAACCTACAATGAGCAGTTCTTC; CDR3: CASSLGGGGTYNEQFF
size: -; V: TRBV27; J: TRBJ2-6; D: -; DNA: TGTGCCAGCAGTCCGCCCGGTTTGTCGAGGGTCGGGGCCAACGTCCTGACTTTC; CDR3: CASSPPGLSRVGANVLTF
size: -; V: TRBV9; J: TRBJ1-3; D: -; DNA: TGTGCCAGCAGCGTAGATCAGGGCCTCTCTGGAAACACCATATATTTT; CDR3: CASSVDQGLSGNTIYF
size: -; V: TRBV4-1; J: TRBJ2-4; D: TRBD1; DNA: TGCGCCAGCAGCCAGGACGGAGAGTCCGGGACAGGGAACATTCAGTACTTC; CDR3: CASSQDGESGTGNIQYF
size: -; V: TRBV19; J: TRBJ1-5; D: -; DNA: TGTGCCAGTAGCGTCGACAGGTCTAGCAATCAGCCCCAGCATTTT; CDR3: CASSVDRSSNQPQHF
size: -; V: TRBV7-6; J: TRBJ2-1; D: TRBD2; DNA: TGTGCCAGCAGCTTAACTAGCGGGGCTGGAAATGAGCAGTTCTTC; CDR3: CASSLTSGAGNEQFF
size: -; V: TRBV30; J: TRBJ1-3; D: -; DNA: TGTGCCTGGAGTGTACTATTGTGGGGGGATGAGAACTTCCAGGACACCATATATTTT; CDR3: CAWSVLLWGDENFQDTIYF
size: once; V: TRBV5-1; J: TRBJ2-1; D: TRBD1; DNA: TGCGCCAGCAGCATAGGGGACAGCTATTACAATGAGCAGTTCTTC; CDR3: CASSIGDSYYNEQFF
size: -; V: TRBV6-5; J: TRBJ2-2; D: TRBD1; DNA: TGTGCCAGCAGTTCAGGGGGATTTAACACCGGGGAGCTGTTTTTT; CDR3: CASSSGGFNTGELFF
size: -; V: TRBV14; J: TRBJ2-7; D: -; DNA: TGTGCCAGCAGCTTCTCTGGAGCCTACGAGCAGTACTTC; CDR3: CASSFSGAYEQYF
size: -; V: TRBV5-1; J: TRBJ1-1; D: TRBD1; DNA: TGCGCCAGCAGCACGGACGGACAGGGGAACACTGAAGCTTTCTTT; CDR3: CASSTDGQGNTEAFF
size: -; V: TRBV5-1; J: TRBJ2-1; D: -; DNA: TGCGCCAGCAGCTTGGGTCCTACTAGGAATGAGCAGTTCTTC; CDR3: CASSLGPTRNEQFF
size: -; V: TRBV7-3; J: TRBJ1-1; D: -; DNA: TGTGCCAGCAGCCTATTGGGACAGAACACTGAAGCTTTCTTT; CDR3: CASSLLGQNTEAFF
size: once; V: TRBV11-3; J: TRBJ1-1; D: -; DNA: TGTGCCAGCAGCCCGCGGGGGGCAGGGATGAACACTGAAGCTTTCTTT; CDR3: CASSPRGAGMNTEAFF